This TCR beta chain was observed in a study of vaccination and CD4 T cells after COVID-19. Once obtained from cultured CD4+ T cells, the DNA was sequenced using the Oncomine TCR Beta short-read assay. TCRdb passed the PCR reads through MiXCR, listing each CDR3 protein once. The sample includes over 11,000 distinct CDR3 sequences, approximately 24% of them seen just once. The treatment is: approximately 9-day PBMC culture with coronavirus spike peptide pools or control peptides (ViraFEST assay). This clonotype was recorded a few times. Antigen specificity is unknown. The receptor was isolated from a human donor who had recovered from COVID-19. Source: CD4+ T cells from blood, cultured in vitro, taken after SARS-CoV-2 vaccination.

The CDR3 region has the DNA TGTGCCAGCAGTGAAGAAGTGCAGTACTTC. Protein sequence: CASSEEVQYF. This chain joins TRBV2 and TRBJ2-7; D not certain. Germline V gives CDR1 SNHLY, CDR2 FYNNEI. V gave up 1 base and J gave up 9 bases, with 4 bases separating them. This CDR3 comprises 10 residues.